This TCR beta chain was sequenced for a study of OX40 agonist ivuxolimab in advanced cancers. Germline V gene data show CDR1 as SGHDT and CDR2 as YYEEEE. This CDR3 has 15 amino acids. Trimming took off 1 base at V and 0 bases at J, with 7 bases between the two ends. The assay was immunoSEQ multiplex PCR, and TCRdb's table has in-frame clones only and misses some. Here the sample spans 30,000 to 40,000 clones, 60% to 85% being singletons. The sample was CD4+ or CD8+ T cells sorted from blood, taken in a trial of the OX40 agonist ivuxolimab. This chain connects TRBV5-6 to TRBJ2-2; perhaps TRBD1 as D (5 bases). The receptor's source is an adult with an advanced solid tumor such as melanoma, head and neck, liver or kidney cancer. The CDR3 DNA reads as TGTGCCAGCAGCTTGTGGGGCCCGAACACCGGGGAGCTGTTTTTT. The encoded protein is CASSLWGPNTGELFF.